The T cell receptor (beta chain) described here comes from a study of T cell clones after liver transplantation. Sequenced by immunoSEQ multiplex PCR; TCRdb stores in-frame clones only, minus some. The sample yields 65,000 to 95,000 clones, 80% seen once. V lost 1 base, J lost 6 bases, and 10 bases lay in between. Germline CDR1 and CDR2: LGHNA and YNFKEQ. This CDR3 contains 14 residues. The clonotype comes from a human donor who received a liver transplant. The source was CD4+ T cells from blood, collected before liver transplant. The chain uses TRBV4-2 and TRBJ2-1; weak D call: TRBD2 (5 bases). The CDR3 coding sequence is TGTGCCAGCAGCCAAGCCAACAGCGGCAATGAGCAGTTCTTC. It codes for CASSQANSGNEQFF.